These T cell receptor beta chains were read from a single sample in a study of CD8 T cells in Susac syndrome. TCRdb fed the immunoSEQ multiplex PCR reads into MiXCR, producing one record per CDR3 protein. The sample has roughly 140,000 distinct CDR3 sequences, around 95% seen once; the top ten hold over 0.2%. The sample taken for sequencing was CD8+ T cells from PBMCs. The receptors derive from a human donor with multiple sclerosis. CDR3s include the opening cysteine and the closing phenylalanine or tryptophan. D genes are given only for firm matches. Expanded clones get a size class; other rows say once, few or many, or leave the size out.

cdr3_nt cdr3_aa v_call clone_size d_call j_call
TGTGCCATCACCAGAGCCGACAGGGGCATCTACGAGCAGTACTTC CAITRADRGIYEQYF TRBV12-3/TRBV12-4 NA TRBD1 TRBJ2-7
TGCAGCGTCCACGTCAGGGTTGGAGGCTACACCTTC CSVHVRVGGYTF TRBV29-1 NA NA TRBJ1-2
TGTGCCAGCAGCTCCCGACAGGGGATAAACTATGGCTACACCTTC CASSSRQGINYGYTF TRBV7-9 NA TRBD1 TRBJ1-2
TGTGCCAGCAGCTTAGAGCCCGACAGGGCAGATACGCAGTATTTT CASSLEPDRADTQYF TRBV11-2 NA TRBD1 TRBJ2-3
TGTGCCAGCAGCGTTAGCGGGCCGTTTTACGAGCAGTACTTC CASSVSGPFYEQYF TRBV7-9 once TRBD2 TRBJ2-7
TGTGCCAGCAGTCGGACAGGGGGGCCTATGAACACTGAAGCTTTCTTT CASSRTGGPMNTEAFF TRBV27 NA TRBD1 TRBJ1-1
TGTGCCACCCCGGCTGGGAACACTGAAGCTTTCTTT CATPAGNTEAFF TRBV2 NA NA TRBJ1-1
TGTGCCTGGAGGACAGGGGGTGCAACTAATGAAAAACTGTTTTTT CAWRTGGATNEKLFF TRBV30 NA TRBD1 TRBJ1-4
TGTGCCAGCAGTTTAGCCGGTCTGCGATGGGGTACAGATACGCAGTATTTT CASSLAGLRWGTDTQYF TRBV12-3/TRBV12-4 NA NA TRBJ2-3
TGCAGTGCTAGCGCCCCTGTAGCCAAAAACATTCAGTACTTC CSASAPVAKNIQYF TRBV20-1 NA NA TRBJ2-4
TGTGCCAGCAGCCCGCGGGGGGGCCCCACCGGGGAGCTGTTTTTT CASSPRGGPTGELFF TRBV7-9 NA TRBD2 TRBJ2-2
TGCAGCGTTGACGGACTCCCTGGTCCGCCAGATACGCAGTATTTT CSVDGLPGPPDTQYF TRBV29-1 NA NA TRBJ2-3
TGTGCCAGCAGCGCCGCGGGACAGGGACCCTACAATGAGCAGTTCTTC CASSAAGQGPYNEQFF TRBV7-9 NA TRBD1 TRBJ2-1
TGTGCCTGGTCTCTCACAGGGCGGGCCGAGCAGTACTTC CAWSLTGRAEQYF TRBV30 NA NA TRBJ2-7
TGTGCCAGCAGTGAAGACTCGGGGGAAGAAGCTTTCTTT CASSEDSGEEAFF TRBV2 NA NA TRBJ1-1
TGTGCCAGCAGCGTAGAGGGGGCGGTAAGTAAGAGGACTGAAGCTTTCTTT CASSVEGAVSKRTEAFF TRBV9 once TRBD1 TRBJ1-1
TGTGCCAGCAGCTCTTCAGTTCAAGAGACCCAGTACTTC CASSSSVQETQYF TRBV7-9 NA NA TRBJ2-5
TGTGCCAGCAGCTTAGGGTCGAGCGCCTACGAGCAGTACTTC CASSLGSSAYEQYF TRBV7-9 NA NA TRBJ2-7
TGTGCCAGCAGCTTACGCGGGCCTGGACAGGATTCACCCCTCCACTTT CASSLRGPGQDSPLHF TRBV13 few TRBD1 TRBJ1-6
TGTGCCAGCAGTTTGACTAGGACTGGACGTAACTATGGCTACACCTTC CASSLTRTGRNYGYTF TRBV12-3/TRBV12-4 NA NA TRBJ1-2
TGCAGTGCTGAGGGTGTTCTCAATCAGCCCCAGCATTTT CSAEGVLNQPQHF TRBV20-1 NA NA TRBJ1-5
TGTGCCAGCACCTTACCGGAGAGACAGGGCACAGATACGCAGTATTTT CASTLPERQGTDTQYF TRBV7-9 once NA TRBJ2-3
TGTGCCAGCAGCTTTGGACAGGCGGCAATCTCTGGGGCCAACGTCCTGACTTTC CASSFGQAAISGANVLTF TRBV5-6 NA TRBD1 TRBJ2-6
TGTGCCAGCAGCTTAGGCCAGGCGAACACTGAAGCTTTCTTT CASSLGQANTEAFF TRBV13 NA NA TRBJ1-1
TGTGCCAGCAGCTTACTAGCGGGGGGGCCAGATACGCAGTATTTT CASSLLAGGPDTQYF TRBV7-9 NA TRBD2 TRBJ2-3
TGTGCCAGCAGCTTACGGGAAGCCGGGGAGCTGTTTTTT CASSLREAGELFF TRBV5-6 NA NA TRBJ2-2
TGTGCCTGGAGTGTTGGGGGGTTCACAGATACGCAGTATTTT CAWSVGGFTDTQYF TRBV30 NA NA TRBJ2-3
TGTGCCAGCAGCTCGGGAGTTAGCAATCAGCCCCAGCATTTT CASSSGVSNQPQHF TRBV25-1 few NA TRBJ1-5
TGTGCCAGCAGCCATCTACAGGGGGCGCCGACACCCCTCCACTTT CASSHLQGAPTPLHF TRBV7-9 NA TRBD1 TRBJ1-6
TGTGCCAGCAGTTTATCTGGGGATTCACCCCTCCACTTT CASSLSGDSPLHF TRBV27 NA NA TRBJ1-6
TGTGCCAGCAGCGGGCACAGGGGGACCGGGGAGCTGTTTTTT CASSGHRGTGELFF TRBV7-2 NA TRBD1 TRBJ2-2
TGTGCCAGCAGCTTTCAAGGCACTGAAGCTTTCTTT CASSFQGTEAFF TRBV7-9 NA NA TRBJ1-1
TGTGCCTGGAGAGTACAGGGTTGGGTCAATGAGCAGTTCTTC CAWRVQGWVNEQFF TRBV30 NA NA TRBJ2-1
TGTGCCAGCAGCCCAAACAGGTTAATCCACTTCTACGAGCAGTACTTC CASSPNRLIHFYEQYF TRBV11-2 NA NA TRBJ2-7
TGTGCCAGCAGCTTAGGGACAGGGACCGAGCAGTACTTC CASSLGTGTEQYF TRBV7-9 NA TRBD1 TRBJ2-7
TGTGCCACCAGTAACCGACTAGCGGGGACTCCTTACGAGCAGTACTTC CATSNRLAGTPYEQYF TRBV7-9 NA TRBD2 TRBJ2-7
TGTGCCAGCAGTTCCGGGGCCTCCACTGAAGCTTTCTTT CASSSGASTEAFF TRBV27 NA NA TRBJ1-1
TGTGCCAGCAGTGTCACATTGGGATCCCGGAAGGATGAGCAGTTCTTC CASSVTLGSRKDEQFF TRBV27 once NA TRBJ2-1
TGTGCCAGCAGCCAAGTTAGGAGCACAGATACGCAGTATTTT CASSQVRSTDTQYF TRBV3-1 NA NA TRBJ2-3
TGTGCCAGCAGCGCAGGGGGACAGGGAGTTGGCTACACCTTC CASSAGGQGVGYTF TRBV9 NA TRBD1 TRBJ1-2